This TCR beta chain was sequenced during a study of technical replicates of blood from a few donors. This clone is a singleton in its sample. The table came from immunoSEQ multiplex PCR; TCRdb's copy has only in-frame clones and leaves some out. Of roughly 80,000 clones in the sample, approximately 97% were seen once. The CDR3 is 14 residues long. Trimming shortened V by 2 bases and J by 2 bases, and 10 bases separated the two germline ends. Germline assignment: CDR1 MNHEY and CDR2 SMNVEV (reference sequence). The chain uses TRBV27 and TRBJ2-7; D is perhaps TRBD1 (6 bases). The sample taken for sequencing was T cells isolated from PBMCs. This receptor was obtained from a human donor in good health. The CDR3: CASSLKQGAYEQYF. The CDR3, as DNA: TGTGCCAGCAGTTTAAAACAGGGAGCCTACGAGCAGTACTTC.